This T cell receptor beta chain was found in a study of shared clonotypes between healthy human individuals. About this clone: Its cognate antigen is unknown.

Regarding the study as a whole: It was observed that 4% to 6% of naive CD4 clonotypes were shared across a few donors.

Germline lookup yields CDR1 SGHVS and CDR2 FNYEAQ. V dropped 5 bases and J dropped 9 bases, with 26 bases sitting between them. The CDR3 runs 18 residues. Measured with immunoSEQ multiplex PCR; TCRdb has only the in-frame clones, and not every one. In the table there are fewer than 350,000 clones, 80% to 90% of which are singletons. The chain joins TRBV7-6 to TRBJ1-6; D ambiguous. The clonotype was recovered from a man younger than 35 in good health. The sample comprised memory CD8+ T cells sorted from blood. Subset reported: CD45RO+ cells pooled with CCR7-negative TemRA cells. The CDR3 reads CASSQSWALVGPSSPLHF. The CDR3 nucleotides are TGTGCCAGCAGCCAATCCTGGGCCCTCGTCGGCCCCAGTTCACCCCTCCACTTT.